The rows below give T cell receptor beta chains drawn from one sample of a study of CD8 T cells in ankylosing spondylitis. TCRdb recomputed calls from the 5' RACE reads with MiXCR, one row per CDR3 protein. The profile covers about 42,000 distinct CDR3 sequences, with roughly 2.5% appearing a single time and approximately 4.4% taken by the ten largest. The sample comprised blood, either unsorted or a sorted T cell fraction (not recorded which). Receptor source: a male donor with ankylosing spondylitis or in good health (not recorded which). Each CDR3 is given with its conserved first and last residue. Fields, in order: V gene, D gene, J gene, clone size, CDR3 DNA, CDR3 protein. D genes are given only for firm matches. Size is stated as once, few, many or a size class.

>TRBV9|NA|TRBJ2-7|many
TGTGCCAGCAGCGTAAGTTGGGGGCCGTACGAGCAGTACTTC
CASSVSWGPYEQYF
>TRBV9|TRBD1|TRBJ1-6|many
TGTGCCAGCAGCCCCACAGGGGAGGTTAATTCACCCCTCCACTTT
CASSPTGEVNSPLHF
>TRBV9|NA|TRBJ2-2|few
TGTGCCAGCAGAGCCGGGACGGGAAACACCGGGGAGCTGTTTTTT
CASRAGTGNTGELFF
>TRBV9|NA|TRBJ2-7|many
TGTGCCAGCAGCGTGAGGGGGGAAGGTAACTACGAGCAGTACTTC
CASSVRGEGNYEQYF
>TRBV9|TRBD2|TRBJ2-3|many
TGTGCCAGCAGCGTAAGCGGGAGGGCAGATACGCAGTATTTT
CASSVSGRADTQYF
>TRBV9|NA|TRBJ2-2|many
TGTGCCAGCAGCGTAGAATCAGTGGCCGGGGAGCTGTTTTTT
CASSVESVAGELFF
>TRBV9|NA|TRBJ1-6|many
TGTGCCAGCAGCGTAGACACCACAGGGAGAGATTCACCCCTCCACTTT
CASSVDTTGRDSPLHF
>TRBV9|TRBD2|TRBJ2-3|many
TGTGCCAGCAGTACGGGACTAGCGGGATCCACAGATACGCAGTATTTT
CASSTGLAGSTDTQYF
>TRBV9|NA|TRBJ2-3|many
TGTGCCAGCAGCGTAGGTGTGGTTGCAGATACGCAGTATTTT
CASSVGVVADTQYF
>TRBV9|NA|TRBJ2-1|many
TGTGCCAGCAGCGTTAATCAGTTCAATGAGCAGTTCTTC
CASSVNQFNEQFF
>TRBV9|NA|TRBJ2-5|many
TGTGCCAGCAGCGTAGGTGGTGGGCCCCAAGAGACCCAGTACTTC
CASSVGGGPQETQYF
>TRBV9|TRBD1|TRBJ2-3|many
TGTGCCAGCAGCCAGTGGACAGGGGCCACAGATACGCAGTATTTT
CASSQWTGATDTQYF
>TRBV9|NA|TRBJ1-2|many
TGTGCCAGCAGATCAGAGAACTATGGCTACACCTTC
CASRSENYGYTF
>TRBV9|NA|TRBJ1-5|many
TGTGCCAGCAACCGAGACATTAATCAGCCCCAGCATTTT
CASNRDINQPQHF
>TRBV9|TRBD1|TRBJ2-7|many
TGTGCCAGCAGCCCCCGGGACAGATCAAGGCAGTACTTC
CASSPRDRSRQYF
>TRBV11-2|TRBD2|TRBJ2-3|many
TGTGCCAGCAGCTCGCGGACTAGCGGGCCGGGAGATACGCAGTATTTT
CASSSRTSGPGDTQYF
>TRBV9|TRBD2|TRBJ2-3|many
TGTGCCAGCAGCGTAGCTTCGGGACTAGCACGAGATACGCAGTATTTT
CASSVASGLARDTQYF
>TRBV9|NA|TRBJ1-1|many
TGTGCCAGCAGCGTAGACGAAACTGAAGCTTTCTTT
CASSVDETEAFF
>TRBV9|NA|TRBJ2-5|many
TGTGCCAGCAGCGGAGAAGGAGAGACCCAGTACTTC
CASSGEGETQYF
>TRBV9|NA|TRBJ2-3|many
TGTGCCAGCAGCGTAGGAGGAGCGATTAAAGATACGCAGTATTTT
CASSVGGAIKDTQYF
>TRBV9|NA|TRBJ2-3|many
TGTGCCAGCACCCGAGGGCCCGGAGATACGCAGTATTTT
CASTRGPGDTQYF
>TRBV9|TRBD2|TRBJ2-3|many
TGTGCCAGCAGCCGAACTAGCGGGAGGACAGATACGCAGTATTTT
CASSRTSGRTDTQYF
>TRBV9|NA|TRBJ2-3|many
TGTGCCAGCAGCGTAGAGGGGACTAGCACAGATACGCAGTATTTT
CASSVEGTSTDTQYF
>TRBV9|NA|TRBJ2-5|many
TGTGCCAGCAGCGGAGGGGGGGGCGGGGAGACCCAGTACTTC
CASSGGGGGETQYF
>TRBV9|TRBD2|TRBJ2-1|many
TGTGCCAGCAGCGTATCTGGACTAGCGTCACCCTACAATGAGCAGTTCTTC
CASSVSGLASPYNEQFF
>TRBV9|TRBD2|TRBJ2-3|many
TGTGCCAGCAGCGTAGGTCAGCGGGAGACAGATACGCAGTATTTT
CASSVGQRETDTQYF
>TRBV9|NA|TRBJ2-2|many
TGTGCCAGCAGCGTAGAAGAGGTGGGCGGACGGGTGGGGGCCACCGGGGAGCTGTTTTTT
CASSVEEVGGRVGATGELFF
>TRBV9|NA|TRBJ2-6|many
TGTGCCAGCAGCGACACCTACTCTGGGGCCAACGTCCTGACTTTC
CASSDTYSGANVLTF
>TRBV9|NA|TRBJ1-5|many
TGTGCCAGCAGCATGGGGCGTAGCAATCAGCCCCAGCATTTT
CASSMGRSNQPQHF
>TRBV9|NA|TRBJ2-3|many
TGTGCCACCCAGGACGGGAGCGAGGATACGCAGTATTTT
CATQDGSEDTQYF
>TRBV9|TRBD2|TRBJ2-1|many
TGTGCCAGCAGCGTGTTAGCGGGAGATTACAATGAGCAGTTCTTC
CASSVLAGDYNEQFF
>TRBV9|TRBD1|TRBJ2-2|many
TGTGCCAGCATGGGGGGAGGGACAGGGGTTGTCACCGGGGAGCTGTTTTTT
CASMGGGTGVVTGELFF
>TRBV9|NA|TRBJ2-1|many
TGTGCCAGCAGCGTACAGGGCGGGCTGAACAATGAGCAGTTCTTC
CASSVQGGLNNEQFF
>TRBV9|NA|TRBJ2-3|many
TGTGCCAGCAGCGCGTCGGTGGGTCTCGGTGCCGATACGCAGTATTTT
CASSASVGLGADTQYF
>TRBV9|TRBD1|TRBJ1-5|many
TGTGCCAGCAGCGTAGGGGGACAGGGGGGTCAGCCCCAGCATTTT
CASSVGGQGGQPQHF
>TRBV9|TRBD1|TRBJ1-5|many
TGTGCCAGCAGCGAAACAGGGGGGGGGCCCCAGCATTTT
CASSETGGGPQHF
>TRBV9|NA|TRBJ2-2|many
TGTGCCAGCAGCGTAGAACAGGGGGGGACCGGGGAGCTGTTTTTT
CASSVEQGGTGELFF
>TRBV9|NA|TRBJ2-7|many
TGTGCCAGCAGCCCCCAAGGGGGGACTGCTGCCTACGAGCAGTACTTC
CASSPQGGTAAYEQYF
>TRBV9|NA|TRBJ2-1|many
TGTGCCAGCAGCGTAGCGCAGGGGTCCTACAATGAGCAGTTCTTC
CASSVAQGSYNEQFF
>TRBV9|TRBD2|TRBJ2-5|many
TGTGCCAGCAGCCCCCAAGCGGGAGTAGGGGAGACCCAGTACTTC
CASSPQAGVGETQYF
>TRBV9|NA|TRBJ2-5|many
TGTGCCAGCAGCGTAGTTCCAGGGCCGTTTGAGACCCAGTACTTC
CASSVVPGPFETQYF
>TRBV9|TRBD1|TRBJ1-3|many
TGTGCCAGCAGCGTAGACAGGGGAAGTGCTGGAAACACCATATATTTT
CASSVDRGSAGNTIYF
>TRBV9|NA|TRBJ1-1|many
TGTGCCAGCAGCTCCACAGGGACGCGAGACACTGAAGCTTTCTTT
CASSSTGTRDTEAFF
>TRBV9|NA|TRBJ1-1|many
TGTGCCAGCAGCGTCGGGCCCCTCATGAACACTGAAGCTTTCTTT
CASSVGPLMNTEAFF
>TRBV9|TRBD2|TRBJ2-5|many
TGTGCCAGCAGCGTAACCGGGAGGCAAGAGACCCAGTACTTC
CASSVTGRQETQYF
>TRBV9|NA|TRBJ2-1|many
TGTGCCAGCAGCGTAGAAGCCCTACTGGATGAGCAGTTCTTC
CASSVEALLDEQFF
>TRBV9|NA|TRBJ1-1|many
TGTGCCAGCAGCGTCGGGTGGAGCACTGAAGCTTTCTTT
CASSVGWSTEAFF
>TRBV9|NA|TRBJ2-5|many
TGTGCCAGCTCGAGCGGAATCCGAGAGACCCAGTACTTC
CASSSGIRETQYF
>TRBV9|NA|TRBJ2-5|many
TGTGCCAGCAGCGTAGGGGTATCGGGGGAGACCCAGTACTTC
CASSVGVSGETQYF
>TRBV9|NA|TRBJ2-5|many
TGTGCCAGCAGCGTAGTTGGCGGGAAACTTGAGACCCAGTACTTC
CASSVVGGKLETQYF
>TRBV9|TRBD2|TRBJ2-1|many
TGTGCCAGCAGCGAGAGCGGGAGGTCCTCCTACAATGAGCAGTTCTTC
CASSESGRSSYNEQFF
>TRBV9|NA|TRBJ1-5|many
TGTGCCAGCAGCTCAACACAGGCGACCCAGCCCCAGCATTTT
CASSSTQATQPQHF
>TRBV27|NA|TRBJ2-7|many
TGTGCCAGCACCTTAAAGGGTAGCGAGCAGTACTTC
CASTLKGSEQYF
>TRBV9|NA|TRBJ2-3|many
TGTGCCAGCAGCGTAGCCCCTAGCTTGGTCACAGATACGCAGTATTTT
CASSVAPSLVTDTQYF
>TRBV9|NA|TRBJ1-2|many
TGTGCCAGCAACCCAGATGGACAGACTCTGCGGTTC
CASNPDGQTLRF
>TRBV9|TRBD1|TRBJ1-3|many
TGTGCCAGCAGCGCGTGGACAGGGAATGATGGAAACACCATATATTTT
CASSAWTGNDGNTIYF
>TRBV9|TRBD2|TRBJ2-3|many
TGTGCCAGCAGCGCCAGGACTAGCGGGGCGGCAGATACGCAGTATTTT
CASSARTSGAADTQYF
>TRBV9|TRBD2|TRBJ2-1|many
TGTGCCAGCAGTCTGACTAGCGGGATACACAATGAGCAGTTCTTC
CASSLTSGIHNEQFF
>TRBV9|TRBD2|TRBJ2-3|many
TGTGCCAGCAGCGTAGCGCCAGCGGGGGGGCAGGATACGCAGTATTTT
CASSVAPAGGQDTQYF